Each of the 30 T cell receptor beta chains below was sequenced from the same sample in a study of T cells in Graves' hyperthyroidism and ophthalmopathy. TCR beta CDR3 regions were amplified from RNA. First-round RT-PCR targeting the TCR CDR3 was performed with the HTBI primer set. TCRdb re-analysed the multiplex PCR reads in MiXCR, keeping a single row per CDR3 protein. The sample consists of 490,000 or so distinct CDR3 sequences, 15% to 20% of them appearing once. The source material was blood. Source of these receptors: a middle-aged man with Graves' ophthalmopathy.

The chain combines TRBV18 with TRBJ1-4; 9 bases are a match to TRBD1. CDR3 length: 16 residues. Germline trimming cut 2 bases from V and 7 bases from J; bases unmatched to any gene: 8. From germline, CDR1 is KGHSH and CDR2 LQKENI. In nucleotides, the CDR3 is TGTGCCAGCTCACCAGCCTCCTCGGACAGGGGTGAAAAACTGTTTTTT. This translates into CASSPASSDRGEKLFF.

Ten or more counts support this clonotype. The J gene is TRBJ2-7, the V gene TRBV6-6; weak D call: TRBD1 (5 bases). V shed 0 bases and J shed 6 bases, with 18 bases lying between them. This CDR3 is 16 amino acids long. The V gene's germline CDR1 is MNHNY and CDR2 SVGAGI (reference sequence). The CDR3 sequence is CASSYSTLGRAAEQYF. CDR3 coding DNA: TGTGCCAGCAGTTACTCGACCCTGGGCAGGGCCGCCGAGCAGTACTTC.

This clonotype was seen only a few times. The V and J genes are TRBV3-1 and TRBJ2-3; 7 positions agree with TRBD1. The V and J ends lost 1 base and 2 bases, in that order; junction bases with no gene match: 6. Germline CDR1 LGHDT, CDR2 YNNKEL (reference sequence). This CDR3 has 16 residues. Here the CDR3 reads CASSQGQGFFTDTQYF. In nucleotides, the CDR3 is TGTGCCAGCAGCCAAGGACAGGGCTTCTTCACAGATACGCAGTATTTT.

In its sample, this clonotype was seen a few times. CDR3 sequence reads: CATSRARQSTNEKLFF. For the CDR3, the DNA is TGTGCCACCAGCAGAGCAAGGCAGAGCACTAATGAAAAACTGTTTTTT. This chain connects TRBV15 to TRBJ1-4; no reliable D call. Germline V gene data show CDR1 as LNHNV and CDR2 as YYDKDF (reference sequence). This CDR3 is 16 amino acids long. V gave up 1 base and J gave up 2 bases, with 11 bases separating them.

The rearrangement links TRBV28 to TRBJ1-1; weak D call: TRBD1 (5 bases). V lost 1 base to trimming and J lost 6 bases, with 12 bases between them. The CDR3 has 14 amino acids. Germline CDR1 reads MDHEN; CDR2 reads SYDVKM. The CDR3 nucleotides are TGTGCCAGCAGTTTATTATTATCGGGGGCTGAAGCTTTCTTT. It encodes CASSLLLSGAEAFF.

This clonotype was detected a few times. The chain is built from TRBV9 and TRBJ2-7; D perhaps matches TRBD1 (6 bases). Germline CDR1 is SGDLS and CDR2 is YYNGEE. There are 13 residues in the CDR3. V lost 6 bases and J lost 5, with 15 bases in between. CDR3: CASNVGQGNEQYF. CDR3 sequence (DNA): TGTGCCAGCAATGTGGGACAAGGGAACGAGCAGTACTTC. The whole variable domain, filled in from reference TRBV9 and TRBJ2-7, reads DSGVTQTPKHLITATGQRVTLRCSPRSGDLSVYWYQQSLDQGLQFLIQYYNGEERAKGNILERFSAQQFPDLHSELNLSSLELGDSALYFCASNVGQGNEQYFGPGTRLTVT.

The sample holds many counts of this clonotype. This rearrangement joins TRBV5-1 to TRBJ2-7; D ambiguous. Trimming shortened V by 7 bases and J by 3 bases, and 14 bases separated the two germline ends. CDR1 and CDR2 (germline): SGHRS, YFSETQ. The CDR3 is made up of 13 amino acids. The CDR3 loop reads CASAWSRSYEQYF. CDR3 DNA sequence: TGCGCCAGCGCCTGGTCTCGAAGCTACGAGCAGTACTTC.

This clonotype has ten or more counts. This chain uses TRBV7-2 with TRBJ2-7, with D possibly TRBD2 on 6 matching bases. CDR1 SGHTA and CDR2 FQGNSA come from the germline V gene. Trimming shortened V by 5 bases and J by 4 bases, and 15 bases separated the two germline ends. This CDR3 spans 14 amino acids. The DNA of the CDR3 is TGTGCCAGCAGCCCCCCGGGAGATCGATACGAGCAGTACTTC. Protein: CASSPPGDRYEQYF.

The chain recombines TRBV7-6 with TRBJ2-3; D is undetermined. The CDR3 covers 14 residues. Germline V lookup: CDR1 SGHVS, CDR2 FNYEAQ. The V end was cut by 8 bases, the J end by 0 bases, with 12 bases between. CDR3 DNA: TGTGCCAGCTCTTGGACGGGTAGCACAGATACGCAGTATTTT. Translated: CASSWTGSTDTQYF.

The rearrangement uses TRBV7-9 and TRBJ1-2; TRBD1 aligns across 9 bases. With 7 bases clipped from V and 5 bases from J, the junction kept 5 bases outside the gene matches. CDR3 length: 13 amino acids. From germline, CDR1 is SEHNR and CDR2 FQNEAQ (reference sequence). CDR3 in amino acids: CASTIDRGYGYTF. The DNA for the CDR3 is TGTGCCAGCACTATAGACAGGGGGTATGGCTACACCTTC.

This clonotype was observed a handful of times. V gene TRBV30 combines with J gene TRBJ2-2; TRBD2 agrees at 8 bases. CDR3 size: 15 residues. Germline loops: CDR1 GTSNPN, CDR2 SVGIG (reference sequence). After removal of 5 bases from V and 7 bases from J, the junction contained 12 bases not matched to a gene. In nucleotides, the CDR3 is TGTGCCTGGGGGAAGAGAGCGGGGGTTGTCGGGGAGCTGTTTTTT. Residues: CAWGKRAGVVGELFF.

This clonotype showed up many times. This rearrangement joins TRBV12-3 or TRBV12-4 to TRBJ2-7, with D unclear. The CDR3 is 13 residues long. The germline V and J ends were trimmed by 7 bases and 0 bases, with 10 bases remaining between them. The CDR3, as DNA: TGTGCCAGCACGCGTACTACCTCCTACGAGCAGTACTTC. It translates to CASTRTTSYEQYF.

CDR3 region: CASKQNSPLHF. The CDR3 nucleotides read TGTGCCAGCAAACAGAATTCACCCCTCCACTTT. V and J are TRBV6-1 and TRBJ1-6; D gene unclear. This CDR3 region has 11 residues. The V and J ends lost 7 bases and 7 bases respectively, with 5 bases between them. CDR1 MNHNS and CDR2 SASEGT come from the germline V gene.

This clonotype was observed at least ten times. The chain carries TRBV7-8 and TRBJ2-7, with D possibly matching TRBD2 (6 bases). V shed 6 bases and J shed 3 bases, with 18 bases lying between them. Germline loops: CDR1 SGHVS, CDR2 FQNEAQ. This CDR3 is built from 15 residues. The CDR3 nucleotides are TGTGCCAGCAGTCAACGGGAGACGGTTAGCTACGAGCAGTACTTC. It is translated as CASSQRETVSYEQYF.

V and J are TRBV9 and TRBJ1-5; D is unresolved. The length of the CDR3 is 11 residues. Germline-derived CDR1 and CDR2 are SGDLS and YYNGEE. The V gene lost 3 bases and the J gene lost 7 bases, with 5 bases spanning the gap. The CDR3 sequence: CASSGTQPQHF. CDR3 coding DNA: TGTGCCAGCAGCGGCACGCAGCCCCAGCATTTT.

Note on this clonotype: Relative to the germline gene, one junction end is altered; a read error may explain this. The V and J genes are TRBV19 and TRBJ2-3, with TRBD2 identical over 15 bases. The germline V gene encodes CDR1 LNHDA and CDR2 SQIVND (reference sequence). The CDR3 spans 16 residues. The chain's CDR3 is CASSPGLAGGTATQYF. CDR3 in DNA: TGTGCCAGTAGCCCGGGACTAGCGGGAGGCACAGCTACGCAGTATTTT.

Many counts were recorded for this clonotype. V and J are TRBV27 and TRBJ1-1; tentatively, D is TRBD1 (6 bases). Trimming pared 3 bases from V and 4 bases from J, leaving 15 bases between. In germline, CDR1 is MNHEY, CDR2 SMNVEV (reference sequence). CDR3 length equals 15 residues. The CDR3 loop is CASSFLQGGGTEAFF. The CDR3 DNA reads TGTGCCAGCAGTTTCCTACAGGGAGGGGGCACTGAAGCTTTCTTT.

At least ten counts were recorded for this clonotype. This rearrangement joins TRBV12-3 or TRBV12-4 to TRBJ1-6; D gene unclear. The ends were cut back, 4 bases at V and 10 bases at J, with 14 bases in the middle. This CDR3 contains 14 residues. The CDR3 nucleotides read TGTGCCAGCAGTTCGACGGGGTCCCAGTCACCCCTCCACTTT. As protein: CASSSTGSQSPLHF.

This clonotype was seen many times. V gene TRBV20-1 combines with J gene TRBJ2-7, with D perhaps TRBD2 (5 bases). CDR1 is DFQATT and CDR2 is SNEGSKA in the germline V gene (reference sequence). Trimming removed 5 bases from V and 2 bases from J, with 10 bases in between. The CDR3 totals 12 residues. The CDR3 region has the DNA TGCAGTGCTGTTGACTACACCTACGAGCAGTACTTC. Its protein product is CSAVDYTYEQYF.

This clonotype showed up many times. J is TRBJ1-1 and V is TRBV6-2 or TRBV6-3, with 8 bases aligning to TRBD1. The trim removed 6 bases at V and 1 base at J, leaving 7 bases unmatched. Per the germline V gene, CDR1 is MNHEY and CDR2 is SVGEGT. The CDR3 runs 15 residues. CDR3 in DNA: TGTGCCAGCAGATCTTCCGGGACAGGGAACACTGAAGCTTTCTTT. It yields the protein CASRSSGTGNTEAFF.

V gene TRBV15 combines with J gene TRBJ1-1, with a tentative D call TRBD1 (5 bases). The CDR3 sequence is 11 residues long. Germline V lookup: CDR1 LNHNV, CDR2 YYDKDF (reference sequence). V gave up 8 bases and J gave up 3 bases, with 7 bases separating them. CDR3 DNA sequence: TGTGCCACCGGGGGTCACACTGAAGCTTTCTTT. This encodes CATGGHTEAFF.

The rearrangement links TRBV20-1 to TRBJ2-7; no clear D. Germline CDR1 and CDR2: DFQATT and SNEGSKA (reference sequence). This CDR3 region has 12 residues. V gave up 1 base and J gave up 7 bases, with 11 bases separating them. CDR3 sequence: CSARGRVDEQYF. For the CDR3, the DNA is TGCAGTGCTAGAGGAAGGGTTGATGAGCAGTACTTC.

The chain combines TRBV30 with TRBJ2-7, with D uncertain. Trimming took 1 base from V and 2 from J, leaving 3 bases between them. The CDR3 is 11 residues long. Germline values: CDR1 GTSNPN, CDR2 SVGIG (reference sequence). The DNA of the CDR3 is TGTGCCTGGAGTGAACCCTACGAGCAGTACTTC. As protein: CAWSEPYEQYF.

This clonotype was observed at least ten times. The CDR3 DNA reads TGTGCCAGCAGTACCCGGGACTCTAACTACGAGCAGTACTTC. It is translated as CASSTRDSNYEQYF. The V and J genes are TRBV6-1 and TRBJ2-7; D possibly corresponds to TRBD2 (6 bases). V lost 5 bases and J 3 bases, leaving 14 bases between the germline ends. Germline V gene sequence: CDR1 MNHNS, CDR2 SASEGT. CDR3 length equals 14 residues.

This sequence joins TRBV7-9 and TRBJ1-1, with a tentative D call TRBD1 (5 bases). The CDR3 runs 14 residues. The germline V gene encodes CDR1 SEHNR and CDR2 FQNEAQ (reference sequence). V was shortened by 5 bases and J by 5 bases, with 15 bases between the two germline ends. The CDR3 coding sequence is TGTGCCAGCAGCCACTCCGAGAAGGGGACTGAAGCTTTCTTT. Its translation is CASSHSEKGTEAFF. The complete variable domain, with remaining parts taken from reference TRBV7-9 and TRBJ1-1, reads DTGVSQNPRHKITKRGQNVTFRCDPISEHNRLYWYRQTLGQGPEFLTYFQNEAQLEKSRLLSDRFSAERPKGSFSTLEIQRTEQGDSAMYLCASSHSEKGTEAFFGQGTRLTVV.

The V and J genes are TRBV28 and TRBJ2-1; 10 bases agree with TRBD2. Germline loops: CDR1 MDHEN, CDR2 SYDVKM. The ends lost 5 bases at V and 0 bases at J; junction bases unmatched: 7. The CDR3 covers 17 residues. CDR3 in DNA: TGTGCCAGCAGTGGAGCGGGAGGGCCTCCCTCCTACAATGAGCAGTTCTTC. As protein: CASSGAGGPPSYNEQFF.

This clonotype was recorded at least ten times. V is TRBV18 and J is TRBJ1-2; possible D gene TRBD1, 5 bases. The germline V gene has CDR1 KGHSH and CDR2 LQKENI. V was cut by 3 bases and J by 4 bases, with 18 bases left in between. The CDR3 is 16 residues long. CDR3: CASSPYTGTGGYGYTF. CDR3 DNA sequence: TGTGCCAGCTCACCCTACACGGGAACAGGCGGCTATGGCTACACCTTC.

This rearrangement joins TRBV6-6 to TRBJ2-5; the D gene is possibly TRBD2 (5 bases). In germline, CDR1 is MNHNY, CDR2 SVGAGI (reference sequence). This CDR3 contains 14 residues. V was clipped by 2 bases and J by 5 bases, with 12 bases between them. The CDR3: CASSYRGWQETQYF. The CDR3 coding sequence is TGTGCCAGCAGTTACCGGGGATGGCAGGAGACCCAGTACTTC.

This clonotype occurred many times. V usage is TRBV20-1 and J usage is TRBJ1-1; TRBD1 might be the D (5 bases). CDR1 and CDR2 (germline): DFQATT, SNEGSKA (reference sequence). V gave up 0 bases and J gave up 4 bases, with 15 bases separating them. This CDR3 region has 15 residues. Here the CDR3 reads CSARDLKGHGTEAFF. The CDR3 region has the DNA TGCAGTGCTAGAGATCTTAAGGGGCACGGCACTGAAGCTTTCTTT.

This clonotype was detected many times. The CDR3 region has the DNA TGTGCCAGCAGCCGCAGGGGTCTCAACACTGAAGCTTTCTTT. Translation gives CASSRRGLNTEAFF. The chain carries TRBV7-2 and TRBJ1-1; possible D gene TRBD1, 6 bases. The CDR3 is 14 residues long. CDR1 SGHTA and CDR2 FQGNSA come from the germline V gene. The germline V and J ends were trimmed by 5 bases and 2 bases, with 12 bases remaining between them.